The 3 T cell receptor beta chains reported below all come from one sample, sequenced in a study of post-analysis software for immune sequencing data. Study-wide results and caveats: TRBV segments more frequent in patients than in controls numbered roughly 5 and included TRBV5-6, TRBV5-1 and TRBV20-1.

Their antigens remain unidentified. Unique molecular identifiers tagged the TCR beta cDNA libraries. MiXCR, run by TCRdb on the PCR reads, gives a single entry per CDR3 protein. The sample holds around 710,000 distinct CDR3 sequences; approximately 44% are singletons and the top ten take 4% to 5%. Sample: blood. The source of these receptors is a girl between 10 and 17 years old with multiple sclerosis.

CDR3 sequence (DNA): TGTGCCAGCAGCCAAGACTGGGGGGACTACGAGCAGTACTTC. This codes for CASSQDWGDYEQYF. V usage is TRBV3-1 and J usage is TRBJ2-4; a possible D gene is TRBD2 (6 bases). The J call could be wrong; TRBJ2-7 is a better fit for the DNA end. The CDR3 is 14 residues long. CDR1 is LGHDT, CDR2 YNNKEL, per germline (reference sequence).

The J gene is TRBJ2-4, the V gene TRBV27; D possibly corresponds to TRBD2 (5 bases). The J call may be faulty, since TRBJ2-5 better matches the DNA end. There are 11 residues in the CDR3. The germline CDR1 and CDR2 sequences are MNHEY and SMNVEV (reference sequence). CDR3 nucleotides: TGTGCCAGCGCTAGAGGGGAGACCCAGTACTTC. It codes for CASARGETQYF.

The V call is TRBV20-1, the J call TRBJ1-1; D might be TRBD1 (5 bases). This CDR3 is 14 amino acids long. From germline, CDR1 is DFQATT and CDR2 SNEGSKA (reference sequence). Trimming removed 3 bases at V and 1 base at J, with 12 bases between. The CDR3 DNA follows: TGCAGTGCTAGTCGGGGACTTAGGAACACTGAAGCTTTCTTT. It codes for CSASRGLRNTEAFF.